This T cell receptor beta chain was recorded in a study of blood T cell repertoires in COVID-19. Whole-study context: The origin of the acute and convalescent COVID-19 samples was the United States, Italy and Spain. In each case, the material was cDNA or gDNA derived from T cells, B-cell-depleted T cells, or PBMCs.

Source study methods: How many nucleated cells were present was estimated from reference gene primer amplification. TCRdb's copy holds only in-frame clones and misses some; the assay was immunoSEQ multiplex PCR. The D gene and trimming were derived from the DNA, and the V and J assignments and clone size from that table. The table lists tens of thousands of clones, around nine tenths of them singletons. Looked up from germline, CDR1 is SGHVS and CDR2 is FQNEAQ. The V gene end was trimmed by 3 bases and the J gene end by 4 bases; junction bases not matched to a gene: 16. The CDR3 consists of 18 residues.

The sequenced sample was peripheral blood. The clonotype was recovered from a man aged 55 to 70 with acute or convalescent COVID-19. V is TRBV7-8 and J is TRBJ2-7, with 9 bases that match TRBD1. CDR3 in amino acids: CASSFLIGAGTGIYEQYF. The CDR3 DNA sequence: TGTGCCAGCAGCTTTTTAATCGGGGCCGGGACAGGGATATACGAGCAGTACTTC.